A selection of T cell receptor beta chains follows, all from one sample in a study of blood T cell repertoires in COVID-19. Clones were sequenced by immunoSEQ multiplex PCR, and TCRdb holds only the in-frame ones, with some missing. Among 110,000 to 150,000 clones, 87% were seen once, and the ten largest hold around 11%. Sample: PBMCs or T cells enriched from blood (not recorded which). The receptors shown here come from a man aged 60 to 69 who had recovered from COVID-19. Each CDR3 is given with its conserved first and last residue. The D gene is left open where the match is weak. Not all rows give a size; the values are once, few, many and, for expanded clones, a class.

j_call v_call cdr3_length clone_size d_call cdr3_aa cdr3_nt
TRBJ2-5 TRBV4-1 14 NA NA CASSQDPGRGAQYF TGCGCCAGCAGCCAAGATCCCGGACGGGGAGCCCAGTACTTC
TRBJ1-1 TRBV12-3/TRBV12-4 13 NA NA CATKGVRVFEAFF TGTGCCACCAAGGGTGTGAGGGTCTTCGAAGCTTTCTTT
TRBJ2-7 TRBV2 12 NA NA CASTKDRHEQYF TGTGCCAGCACCAAGGACAGACACGAGCAGTACTTC
TRBJ1-5 TRBV9 14 NA TRBD1 CASSPGQVNQPQHF TGTGCCAGCAGCCCCGGACAGGTCAATCAGCCCCAGCATTTT
TRBJ1-2 TRBV9 15 NA TRBD1 CASSQTGTGLGGYTF TGTGCCAGCAGCCAAACCGGGACAGGGCTAGGGGGCTACACCTTC
TRBJ2-7 TRBV7-8 15 NA TRBD2 CASSKLAGGTYEQYF TGTGCCAGCAGCAAGCTAGCGGGGGGAACCTACGAGCAGTACTTC
TRBJ2-7 TRBV12-3/TRBV12-4 13 NA NA CASSFSEYYEQYF TGTGCCAGCAGTTTTTCAGAATACTACGAGCAGTACTTC
TRBJ1-1 TRBV28 17 NA TRBD1 CASSTGQGAVSDTEAFF TGTGCCAGCAGTACCGGACAGGGGGCGGTAAGCGACACTGAAGCTTTCTTT
TRBJ2-5 TRBV7-9 14 NA TRBD1 CASLLGQAPGTQYF TGTGCCAGCCTCCTGGGACAGGCCCCCGGGACCCAGTACTTC
TRBJ1-5 TRBV19 14 once NA CASGFREWGQPQHF TGTGCCAGTGGTTTTCGGGAGTGGGGTCAGCCCCAGCATTTT
TRBJ2-2 TRBV7-9 19 NA TRBD2 CASSFLNRLAGEWTGELFF TGTGCCAGCAGCTTCTTAAACCGACTAGCGGGGGAATGGACCGGGGAGCTGTTTTTT
TRBJ2-1 TRBV7-2 13 NA NA CASSLSRDNEQFF TGTGCCAGCAGCTTAAGCAGGGACAATGAGCAGTTCTTC
TRBJ1-4 TRBV19 16 NA TRBD1 CASSTTGDSKYEKLFF TGTGCCAGTAGTACTACCGGGGACAGCAAGTATGAAAAACTGTTTTTT
TRBJ2-7 TRBV4-1 15 once NA CASSQGEGSADEQYF TGCGCCAGCAGCCAAGGAGAGGGATCGGCCGACGAGCAGTACTTC
TRBJ1-5 TRBV3-1/TRBV3-2 16 NA NA CASSQDSGTVNQPQHF TGTGCCAGCAGCCAAGATAGCGGGACGGTTAATCAGCCCCAGCATTTT
TRBJ1-6 TRBV9 18 NA TRBD1 CASSVGGNRGLNNSPLHF TGTGCCAGCAGCGTAGGAGGAAACAGGGGGCTAAATAATTCACCCCTCCACTTT
TRBJ2-5 TRBV7-2 13 NA NA CASSLKRGETQYF TGTGCCAGCAGCTTAAAACGAGGGGAGACCCAGTACTTC
TRBJ2-1 TRBV19 14 NA TRBD1 CASSAYRGQNEQFF TGTGCCAGTAGTGCTTACAGGGGCCAGAATGAGCAGTTCTTC
TRBJ2-2 TRBV19 14 NA NA CASSAEANTGELFF TGTGCCAGTAGTGCGGAGGCGAACACCGGGGAGCTGTTTTTT
TRBJ2-1 TRBV7-3 13 NA NA CASSRDRLHEQFF TGTGCCAGCAGCCGTGACAGGCTCCATGAGCAGTTCTTC
TRBJ1-6 TRBV6-5 15 few NA CASSYPRHLNSPLHF TGTGCCAGCAGTTACCCCAGACACCTTAATTCACCCCTCCACTTT
TRBJ1-6 TRBV7-8 15 NA TRBD1 CASSPRTGGGSPLHF TGTGCCAGCAGCCCAAGGACAGGGGGCGGCTCACCCCTCCACTTT
TRBJ2-2 TRBV7-9 16 NA TRBD2 CASSLYLAGVVGELFF TGTGCCAGCAGCTTATATCTAGCGGGAGTGGTCGGGGAGCTGTTTTTT
TRBJ2-1 TRBV13 17 NA TRBD2 CASSLDPTSGRSDEQFF TGTGCCAGCAGCCTCGACCCGACTAGCGGGAGGAGCGATGAGCAGTTCTTC
TRBJ2-1 TRBV18 17 NA NA CASSPLVAGLSYNEQFF TGTGCCAGCTCCCCCCTAGTAGCAGGGCTATCCTACAATGAGCAGTTCTTC
TRBJ2-7 TRBV15 15 NA TRBD1 CATSRDRDRGREQYF TGTGCCACCAGCAGAGACCGGGACAGGGGCCGAGAGCAGTACTTC
TRBJ1-1 TRBV3-1/TRBV3-2 14 NA NA CASSHGTLNTEAFF TGTGCCAGCAGCCACGGGACATTGAACACTGAAGCTTTCTTT
TRBJ1-2 TRBV6-1 14 few NA CASSEGPGNYGYTF TGTGCCAGCAGTGAAGGCCCGGGTAACTATGGCTACACCTTC
TRBJ2-5 TRBV2 16 NA TRBD1 CASSPGTGRGGKTQYF TGTGCCAGCAGCCCCGGGACAGGGAGAGGGGGGAAGACCCAGTACTTC
TRBJ1-4 TRBV7-9 15 NA NA CASSLATGTNEKLFF TGTGCCAGCAGCTTAGCAACAGGGACTAATGAAAAACTGTTTTTT
TRBJ1-5 TRBV19 15 NA TRBD1 CASSLGQGSYQPQHF TGTGCCAGTAGTTTGGGACAGGGTTCCTATCAGCCCCAGCATTTT
TRBJ1-2 TRBV5-6 15 NA TRBD1 CASSNPGQVNYGYTF TGTGCCAGCAGCAACCCGGGACAGGTGAACTATGGCTACACCTTC
TRBJ1-5 TRBV10-3 13 NA TRBD1 CAIRADRDQPQHF TGTGCCATCAGGGCGGACAGGGATCAGCCCCAGCATTTT
TRBJ2-7 TRBV9 13 NA NA CASSVNTGPEQYF TGTGCCAGCAGCGTAAACACGGGTCCCGAGCAGTACTTC
TRBJ2-1 TRBV11-2 15 NA NA CASSSDPRSYNEQFF TGTGCCAGCAGCTCCGACCCTAGGTCCTACAATGAGCAGTTCTTC
TRBJ1-5 TRBV2 15 few NA CASSEFVADNQPQHF TGTGCCAGCAGTGAGTTTGTTGCAGATAATCAGCCCCAGCATTTT
TRBJ2-7 TRBV21-1 14 NA NA CASSKGFQVDEQYF TGTGCCAGCAGCAAAGGTTTCCAGGTAGACGAGCAGTACTTC
TRBJ2-5 TRBV12-5 12 NA NA CASGKDAGTQYF TGTGCTAGTGGGAAAGACGCGGGGACCCAGTACTTC
TRBJ1-2 TRBV5-1 15 once TRBD1 CASSGRDRGYYGYTF TGCGCCAGCAGCGGCCGGGACAGGGGGTACTATGGCTACACCTTC
TRBJ2-3 TRBV6-5 15 NA TRBD1 CASSLQGAMTDTQYF TGTGCCAGCAGTCTACAGGGGGCGATGACAGATACGCAGTATTTT